This T cell receptor (beta chain) comes out of a study of monozygotic twins with inflammatory bowel disease. UMIs were attached via template switching, each with a 6-nucleotide sample barcode. One entry per CDR3 protein, without DNA, is what TCRdb gives after re-calling the 5' RACE reads. The sample holds 110,000 to 150,000 distinct CDR3 sequences. Germline assignment: CDR1 SGDLS and CDR2 YYNGEE. This CDR3 spans 16 amino acids. Whole blood, unsorted for T cells, was the source of total RNA. This clonotype was obtained from a human donor with ulcerative colitis or Crohn's disease, or a healthy co-twin of an affected twin (not recorded which). The genes are TRBV9 and TRBJ1-2; TCRdb reports TRBD1, a call that lacks DNA to check it against. Specimen: blood. CDR3: CASSHAPLTHNYGYTF. The full variable domain, completed using reference TRBV9 and TRBJ1-2, is DSGVTQTPKHLITATGQRVTLRCSPRSGDLSVYWYQQSLDQGLQFLIQYYNGEERAKGNILERFSAQQFPDLHSELNLSSLELGDSALYFCASSHAPLTHNYGYTFGSGTRLTVV.